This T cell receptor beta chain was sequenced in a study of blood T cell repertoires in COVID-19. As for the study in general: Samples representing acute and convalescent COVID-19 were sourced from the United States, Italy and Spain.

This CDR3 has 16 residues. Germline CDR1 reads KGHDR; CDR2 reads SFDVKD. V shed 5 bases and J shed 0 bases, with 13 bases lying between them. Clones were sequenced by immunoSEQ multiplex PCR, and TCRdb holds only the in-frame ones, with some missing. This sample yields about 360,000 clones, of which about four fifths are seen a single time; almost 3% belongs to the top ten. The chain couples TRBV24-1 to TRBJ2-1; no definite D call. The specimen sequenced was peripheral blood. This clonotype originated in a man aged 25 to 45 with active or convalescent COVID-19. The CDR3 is CATSANRYSSYNEQFF. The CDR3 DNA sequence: TGTGCCACCAGTGCCAACCGGTACAGCTCCTACAATGAGCAGTTCTTC.